Listed here are 17 T cell receptor beta chains from one sample, sequenced in a study of tumor-infiltrating lymphocytes in localized non-small cell lung cancer. Libraries were prepared by immunoSEQ multiplex PCR; TCRdb keeps only in-frame clonotypes and omits some of them. The sample includes several thousand clones, less than 70% of them seen just once. The source material was lung tumor tissue. These receptors were obtained from a human donor with non-small cell lung cancer.

The chain joins TRBV18 to TRBJ1-3, with D unclear. V shed 0 bases and J shed 3 bases, with 9 bases lying between them. The CDR3 sequence is 15 residues long. Germline V lookup: CDR1 KGHSH, CDR2 LQKENI. CDR3 bases: TGTGCCAGCTCACCACCACAGAGCGGTGGAAACACCATATATTTT. Encoded protein: CASSPPQSGGNTIYF.

This clone showed up just a few times. This chain uses TRBV7-9 with TRBJ2-5; tentative D call: TRBD1 (6 bases). Germline loops: CDR1 SEHNR, CDR2 FQNEAQ (reference sequence). The germline V and J ends were trimmed by 5 bases and 1 base, with 14 bases remaining between them. This CDR3 contains 15 residues. CDR3 in DNA: TGTGCCAGCAGCCGTACCACAGGGACCCAAGAGACCCAGTACTTC. Protein: CASSRTTGTQETQYF.

The rearrangement links TRBV7-9 to TRBJ1-2, with D perhaps matching TRBD1 (5 bases). Germline values: CDR1 SEHNR, CDR2 FQNEAQ (reference sequence). Trimming cost V 5 bases and J 5 bases, with 24 bases left between them. This CDR3 contains 17 residues. The CDR3 is CASSPRPGKNRSYGYTF. The CDR3 DNA reads TGTGCCAGCAGCCCTCGGCCAGGGAAAAACAGGTCTTATGGCTACACCTTC. The full variable domain, its missing parts supplied by reference TRBV7-9 and TRBJ1-2, is DTGVSQNPRHKITKRGQNVTFRCDPISEHNRLYWYRQTLGQGPEFLTYFQNEAQLEKSRLLSDRFSAERPKGSFSTLEIQRTEQGDSAMYLCASSPRPGKNRSYGYTFGSGTRLTVV.

V usage is TRBV28 and J usage is TRBJ1-5; maybe TRBD1 (6 bases). Germline loops: CDR1 MDHEN, CDR2 SYDVKM. Trimming removed 6 bases from V and 9 bases from J, with 15 bases in between. The length of the CDR3 is 13 residues. The CDR3 sequence: CASRLTGPRPQHF. CDR3 bases: TGTGCCAGCAGACTGACAGGCCCAAGGCCCCAGCATTTT.

This clone was seen a handful of times. The chain links TRBV4-2 to TRBJ2-2; D perhaps matches TRBD2 (6 bases). V shed 0 bases and J shed 4 bases, with 12 bases lying between them. There are 16 residues in the CDR3. Germline V gene lookup returns CDR1 LGHNA and CDR2 YNFKEQ. The CDR3 nucleotides are TGTGCCAGCAGCCAAGATGACGGCGGGACCACCGGGGAGCTGTTTTTT. Its translation is CASSQDDGGTTGELFF.

V gene TRBV19 combines with J gene TRBJ1-4; 7 bases line up with TRBD1. Looked up from germline, CDR1 is LNHDA and CDR2 is SQIVND (reference sequence). With V trimmed by 6 bases and J by 15 bases, 10 bases remained unmatched. The CDR3 is made up of 12 amino acids. As DNA, the CDR3 is TGTGCCAGTAGGCATCAGGGGGAGAGGGTGTTTTTT. It is translated as CASRHQGERVFF.

J is TRBJ1-5 and V is TRBV7-2; D is uncertain. Germline V CDR1 and CDR2: SGHTA, FQGNSA. This CDR3 region has 13 residues. V gave up 2 bases and J gave up 4 bases, with 6 bases separating them. CDR3 amino acids: CASSLRVNQPQHF. In nucleotides, the CDR3 is TGTGCCAGCAGCTTAAGGGTTAATCAGCCCCAGCATTTT.

This chain connects TRBV7-2 to TRBJ2-2, with unresolved D. This CDR3 contains 13 residues. V was shortened by 5 bases and J by 1 base, with 5 bases between the two germline ends. Germline V gene lookup returns CDR1 SGHTA and CDR2 FQGNSA. CDR3: CASSLGNTGELFF. The DNA for the CDR3 is TGTGCCAGCAGCCTAGGGAACACCGGGGAGCTGTTTTTT.

The chain employs TRBV19 and TRBJ2-3, with D unresolved. The CDR3 contains 15 residues. CDR1 is LNHDA and CDR2 is SQIVND in the germline V gene (reference sequence). Deletions cut 5 bases from V and 0 bases from J, with 12 bases between. In DNA, the CDR3 is TGTGCCAGTAGTTCCCGAGGCCTGAGCACAGATACGCAGTATTTT. Its protein product is CASSSRGLSTDTQYF.

The V gene is TRBV11-3, the J gene TRBJ2-3; no clear D gene. CDR1 and CDR2 (germline): SGHNT, YENEEA. Trimming shortened V by 3 bases and J by 5 bases, and 9 bases separated the two germline ends. The CDR3 is 13 amino acids. The chain's CDR3 is CASSFYSLDTQYF. DNA for the CDR3: TGTGCCAGCAGCTTTTACAGTCTAGATACGCAGTATTTT.

This clone was counted a single time. This chain uses TRBV27 with TRBJ1-2, with unresolved D. The CDR3 contains 14 residues. The germline CDR1 and CDR2 sequences are MNHEY and SMNVEV (reference sequence). The V end lost 6 bases, the J end lost 7 bases, and 18 bases lay between the germline ends. This CDR3 is CASRPTLLSGGYTF. CDR3 DNA sequence: TGTGCCAGCAGGCCGACACTCCTCTCTGGTGGCTACACCTTC.

This chain uses TRBV11-2 with TRBJ1-2, with 9 bases matching TRBD1. Trimming at V came to 1 base and at J to 8 bases, leaving 5 bases not matched to a gene. Per germline, CDR1 SGHAT and CDR2 FQNNGV. The CDR3 is 14 amino acids. The DNA for the CDR3 is TGTGCCAGCAGCTTAGGGGACAGGGCTGGGGGCTACACCTTC. Translating gives CASSLGDRAGGYTF.

V gene TRBV14 combines with J gene TRBJ2-7; no firm D call. Per the germline V gene, CDR1 is SGHDN and CDR2 is FVKESK. The CDR3 is made up of 14 amino acids. The V end lost 2 bases, the J end lost 3 bases, and 11 bases lay between the germline ends. CDR3 sequence reads: CASSQIGSYYEQYV. DNA of the CDR3: TGTGCCAGCAGCCAAATTGGCAGCTACTACGAGCAGTACGTC.

J is TRBJ1-4 and V is TRBV19, with D unresolved. From germline, CDR1 is LNHDA and CDR2 SQIVND (reference sequence). The ends were cut back, 3 bases at V and 8 bases at J, with 7 bases in the middle. This CDR3 spans 12 amino acids. CDR3 sequence: CASSMAREKLFF. CDR3 coding DNA: TGTGCCAGTAGTATGGCCAGAGAAAAACTGTTTTTT.

The rearrangement links TRBV7-9 to TRBJ1-3; no clear D gene. This CDR3 spans 15 amino acids. Germline V gene data show CDR1 as SEHNR and CDR2 as FQNEAQ (reference sequence). Trimming removed 3 bases from V and 0 bases from J, with 9 bases in between. The CDR3 protein is CASSFGLTSGNTIYF. CDR3 DNA sequence: TGTGCCAGCAGCTTTGGACTGACCTCTGGAAACACCATATATTTT.

This chain joins TRBV11-2 and TRBJ2-2, with 13 bases lining up with TRBD2. The V gene's germline CDR1 is SGHAT and CDR2 FQNNGV. This CDR3 spans 18 amino acids. V was pared by 5 bases and J by 9 bases, with 15 bases of the junction left unmatched. The CDR3 spells CASSQELAGGPKSRELFF. The CDR3, as DNA: TGTGCCAGCAGCCAAGAACTAGCGGGAGGGCCTAAGTCCAGGGAGCTGTTTTTT.

About this clone itself: One junction end disagrees with the germline gene, perhaps due to a read error. The J gene is TRBJ2-1, the V gene TRBV7-7; 7 bases line up with TRBD1. There are 14 residues in the CDR3. Germline V lookup: CDR1 SSHAT, CDR2 FNYEAQ (reference sequence). CDR3 sequence (DNA): TGTGCTAGCAGCTTGGGACAGTTCGGCAATGAGCAGTTCTTC. It encodes CASSLGQFGNEQFF.